The sequence of this TCR beta chain was determined in a study of T cells in localized non-small cell lung cancer. TCRdb keeps only in-frame clones here, not all; method: immunoSEQ multiplex PCR. The sample shows tens of thousands of clones, roughly 90% of them seen only once. With 4 bases clipped from V and 5 bases from J, the junction kept 2 bases outside the gene matches. The CDR3 has 13 residues. Per the germline V gene, CDR1 is SGHRS and CDR2 is YFSETQ. This rearrangement joins TRBV5-1 to TRBJ2-1; TRBD2 matches 8 bases. The clonotype was recovered from a woman between 40 and 69 years old with stage II lung adenocarcinoma. The sequenced sample was PBMCs, obtained before any cancer treatment. In DNA, the CDR3 is TGCGCCAGCAGCATACTAGCGGACAATGAGCAGTTCTTC. Translation gives CASSILADNEQFF.